This T cell receptor (beta chain) is from a study of T cells in localized non-small cell lung cancer. Study findings and constraints: Compared with tumor, uninvolved adjacent lung displayed greater T cell clonality, ranking highest overall.

The CDR3 sequence is 19 residues long. The germline V gene encodes CDR1 MRHNA and CDR2 SNTAGT. The junction had 10 bases not matched to a gene; V was cut back by 0 bases and J by 0 bases. A word on this clone: What it binds is unknown.

The repertoire was sequenced with immunoSEQ multiplex PCR; TCRdb's copy has only in-frame clones and lacks some. The table shows about 59,000 clones, with roughly 89% occurring only once. This chain links TRBV6-4 with TRBJ2-2; TRBD2 matches at 7 bases. The receptor was derived from a man between 35 and 75 years old with stage I squamous cell lung carcinoma. The sample consisted of peripheral blood, taken before any cancer treatment. This CDR3 reads CASSDSFPSGTANTGELFF. In nucleotides, the CDR3 is TGTGCCAGCAGTGACTCTTTCCCCAGCGGGACCGCGAACACCGGGGAGCTGTTTTTT.